This entry lists 3 T cell receptor beta chains sequenced from one sample in a study of blood T cell repertoires in COVID-19 (dated by TCRdb to 2020 to 2022). Library preparation employed the immunoSEQ multiplex PCR assay. Not all clones reach the TCRdb copy of this immuneACCESS table, which keeps in-frame sequences only. Checked studies attribute under half of the gap to unresolved V genes and leave the rest unexplained. The sample yields about 81,000 clones; roughly 91% were counted once. In total, the top ten clones hold under 2.5% of the sample. Sequenced: peripheral blood. These receptors came from a woman aged 45-59 years in a cohort sampled during active COVID-19.

V and J are TRBV5-1 and TRBJ2-2, with D hard to call. This CDR3 region has 15 residues. Germline V lookup: CDR1 SGHRS, CDR2 YFSETQ. V lost 5 bases and J 0 bases, leaving 11 bases between the germline ends. For the CDR3, the DNA is TGCGCCAGCAGTTCCCAGGCTTCGAACACCGGGGAGCTGTTTTTT. As protein: CASSSQASNTGELFF. Full variable domain (rest looked up from reference TRBV5-1 and TRBJ2-2): KAGVTQTPRYLIKTRGQQVTLSCSPISGHRSVSWYQQTPGQGLQFLFEYFSETQRNKGNFPGRFSGRQFSNSRSEMNVSTLELGDSALYLCASSSQASNTGELFFGEGSRLTVL.

This chain connects TRBV3-1 (or the pseudogene TRBV3-2) to TRBJ2-6, with D possibly being TRBD2 (5 bases). V dropped 1 base and J dropped 0 bases, with 10 bases sitting between them. The CDR3 totals 17 residues. Germline values: CDR1 LGHDT, CDR2 YNNKEL (reference sequence). Here the CDR3 reads CASSQVRGLSGANVLTF. Here the CDR3 DNA reads TGTGCCAGCAGCCAAGTTCGAGGGCTCTCTGGGGCCAACGTCCTGACTTTC.

This chain connects TRBV6-1 to TRBJ2-2, with a tentative D call TRBD1 (5 bases). From germline, CDR1 is MNHNS and CDR2 SASEGT. This CDR3 has 16 amino acids. V lost 4 bases to trimming and J lost 6 bases, with 18 bases between them. The CDR3 region has the DNA TGTGCCAGCAGTGCCTCAAGGGGCGGCTGGGCCGGGGAGCTGTTTTTT. Translation: CASSASRGGWAGELFF.